This T cell receptor (beta chain) was profiled in a study of blood T cell repertoires in COVID-19 (dated by TCRdb to 2018 to 2021). About the study as a whole: Collaborator samples came from the United States, Italy and Spain and covered acute and convalescent phases of COVID-19. Samples were obtained from the ongoing ImmuneRACE study (first 160 participants) and from some 1,300 subjects provided by 6 global collaborators. The repertoires were released in a freely available public database meant as a resource for research on the immune response to SARS-CoV-2. The dataset comprised deeply sampled blood TCRbeta repertoires from subjects exposed to, actively infected with, or recovered from COVID-19. The material from the prospective study consisted of cDNA or gDNA derived from T cells, B-cell-depleted T cells, or PBMCs. Sample metadata almost always included a de-identified subject ID, COVID-19 status, age in years and sex. Where available, HLA class I and class II types were taken from metadata supplied by the sample provider and were not determined by assay-based typing. What the authors observed across the whole study: The quantity of clinical and demographic metadata differed by source and by participant and was supplied without curation.

The CDR3 starts with the cysteine, ends with the phenylalanine, and has 17 residues. The retained sequence is limited to the CDR3, 51 bases, with the frame set at the first base. For CDR1 and CDR2, the germline V gene lists MGHDK and SYGVNS. Germline trimming amounts to 2 bases on V and 1 base on J, with 7 as the count of junction bases outside the gene matches. Another Seattle source contributed samples from volunteer blood donors who had recovered from COVID-19. Whole blood was collected in K2EDTA tubes by collaborating institutions according to the institutions' own protocols. For TCRbeta analysis, collaborator samples were shipped as frozen whole blood, as isolated PBMCs, or as DNA extracted from either sample type. TCRbeta CDR3 regions were amplified from genomic DNA by means of the immunoSEQ Assay, a bias-controlled multiplex PCR. The study's processing was this. Within the assay, amplification of reference gene primers was used to estimate how many nucleated cells each sample contained. To quantify the absolute abundance of each unique TCRbeta CDR3 rearrangement, sequence reads were collapsed and filtered. For each sample, productive Simpson clonality was calculated by taking the square root of Simpson's diversity index across productive rearrangements. Not all clones reach the TCRdb copy of this immuneACCESS table, which keeps in-frame sequences only. Checked studies attribute under half of the gap to unresolved V genes and leave the rest unexplained. From that table come the V and J calls and clone size; the DNA was used to work out D and trimming. The sample records about 170,000 clones, about four fifths of which are singletons. Around a fifth of the sample rests with the top ten.

As for this clone: The specificity of this receptor is unknown. Base qualities are not provided; no much larger clone lies one nucleotide away.

This clonotype was obtained from a woman between 65 and 79 years old who had recovered from COVID-19. What was sequenced was peripheral blood. The chain joins TRBV25-1 to TRBJ1-5; TRBD1 lines up with 8 middle nucleotides. Here is the DNA: TGTGCCAGCAGTGAACGACAGGGGCTAGCAAGCAATCAGCCCCAGCATTTT. Its amino acids are CASSERQGLASNQPQHF.